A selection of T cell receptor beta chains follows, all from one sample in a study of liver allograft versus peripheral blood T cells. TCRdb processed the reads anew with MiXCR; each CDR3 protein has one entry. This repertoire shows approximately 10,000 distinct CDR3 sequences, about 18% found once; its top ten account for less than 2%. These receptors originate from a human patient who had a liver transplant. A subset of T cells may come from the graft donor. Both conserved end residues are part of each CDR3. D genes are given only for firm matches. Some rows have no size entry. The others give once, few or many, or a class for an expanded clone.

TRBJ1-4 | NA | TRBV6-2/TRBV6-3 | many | CASSFDGATNEKLFF | TGTGCCAGCAGTTTTGACGGGGCAACTAATGAAAAACTGTTTTTT
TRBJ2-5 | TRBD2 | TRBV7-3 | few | CASSSSGGALETQYF | TGTGCCAGCAGCTCATCCGGGGGGGCCTTAGAGACCCAGTACTTC
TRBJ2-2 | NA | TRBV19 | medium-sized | CASSIGRNTGELFF | TGTGCCAGTAGTATAGGGCGGAACACCGGGGAGCTGTTTTTT
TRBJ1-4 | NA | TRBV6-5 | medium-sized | CASSYSGPWGLDEKLFF | TGTGCCAGCAGTTACTCGGGGCCCTGGGGGTTGGATGAAAAACTGTTTTTT
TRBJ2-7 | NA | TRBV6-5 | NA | CASSYRQGRSYEQYF | TGTGCCAGCAGTTACCGCCAGGGGAGGTCCTACGAGCAGTACTTC
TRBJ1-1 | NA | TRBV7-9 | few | CASSLSTATEAFF | TGTGCCAGCAGCTTGAGTACGGCGACTGAAGCTTTCTTT
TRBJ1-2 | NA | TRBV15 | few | CATSTGLHYGYTF | TGTGCCACCAGCACCGGACTTCACTATGGCTACACCTTC
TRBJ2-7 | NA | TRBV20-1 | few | CSAPKTGTNYEQYF | TGCAGTGCTCCAAAAACAGGGACAAACTACGAGCAGTACTTC
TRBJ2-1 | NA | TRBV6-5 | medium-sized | CASSEGRVHEQFF | TGTGCCAGCAGTGAAGGAAGGGTGCATGAGCAGTTCTTC
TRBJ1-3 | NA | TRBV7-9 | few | CASSLAGDSSSGNTIYF | TGTGCCAGCAGCTTAGCGGGTGACTCGAGCTCTGGAAACACCATATATTTT
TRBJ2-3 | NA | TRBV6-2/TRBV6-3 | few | CASRAWGTSTDTQYF | TGTGCCAGCAGGGCGTGGGGAACTAGCACAGATACGCAGTATTTT
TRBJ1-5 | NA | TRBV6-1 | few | CASSEEGLRNQPQHF | TGTGCCAGCAGTGAAGAAGGGCTGAGGAATCAGCCCCAGCATTTT
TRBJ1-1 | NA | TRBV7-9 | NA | CASSALEAFF | TGTGCCAGCAGCGCCTTGGAAGCTTTCTTT
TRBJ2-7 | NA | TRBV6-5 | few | CASSDGRGRGQYF | TGTGCCAGCAGTGACGGCAGGGGCCGGGGGCAGTACTTC
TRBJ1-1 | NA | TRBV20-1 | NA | CSAREGTDTEAFF | TGCAGTGCTAGAGAGGGTACGGACACTGAAGCTTTCTTT
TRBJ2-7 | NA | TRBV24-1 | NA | CATSDSRLVSEQYF | TGTGCCACCAGTGACTCCCGTTTGGTAAGCGAGCAGTACTTC
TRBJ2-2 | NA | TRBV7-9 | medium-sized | CASSRDPRTGELFF | TGTGCCAGCAGCCGGGACCCTAGGACCGGGGAGCTGTTTTTT
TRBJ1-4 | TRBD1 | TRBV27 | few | CASSFTQGGEKLFF | TGTGCCAGCAGTTTCACCCAGGGGGGTGAAAAACTGTTTTTT
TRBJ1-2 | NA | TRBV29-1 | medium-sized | CSVENSAPRNGYTF | TGCAGCGTTGAAAACTCCGCACCACGAAATGGCTACACCTTC
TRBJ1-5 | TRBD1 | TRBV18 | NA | CASSRTGEIQPQHF | TGTGCCAGCTCACGGACAGGGGAAATTCAGCCCCAGCATTTT
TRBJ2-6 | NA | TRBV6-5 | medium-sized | CASRTGLRFGANVLTF | TGTGCCAGCAGAACAGGCCTGAGATTTGGTGCCAACGTCCTGACTTTC
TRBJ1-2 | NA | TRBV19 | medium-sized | CASSLLLGTYGYTF | TGTGCCAGTAGCCTCCTTCTAGGGACTTATGGCTACACCTTC
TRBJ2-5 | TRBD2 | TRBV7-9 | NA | CASSIGTSGGQYQETQYF | TGTGCCAGCAGCATTGGGACTAGCGGGGGCCAGTACCAAGAGACCCAGTACTTC
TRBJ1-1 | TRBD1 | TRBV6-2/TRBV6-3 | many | CASRKGQGRTEAFF | TGTGCCAGCAGGAAAGGACAGGGCCGGACTGAAGCTTTCTTT
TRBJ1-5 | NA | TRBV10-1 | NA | CASSMHSNQPQHF | TGCGCCAGCAGTATGCATAGCAATCAGCCCCAGCATTTT